The rows below give T cell receptor beta chains drawn from one sample of a study of blood T cells in healthy people across ages. MiXCR, applied by TCRdb to the 5' RACE reads, yields one record per CDR3 protein. The data contain 1.5 million to 2 million distinct CDR3 sequences, roughly 50% of them seen just once; the ten biggest clones take up about 2.1%. The sequenced sample consisted of blood. These receptors were taken from a woman aged 40 to 50 in good health. The CDR3 runs from the conserved cysteine through the conserved F or W. The D gene is left open where the match is weak. Only part of the rows carry a size: once, few, many, or a class if the clone is expanded.

V	D	size	length	J	CDR3	DNA
TRBV6-1	NA	NA	13	TRBJ1-2	CASSVGQGRGYTF	TGTGCCAGCAGTGTCGGCCAGGGTAGGGGCTACACCTTC
TRBV27	NA	few	15	TRBJ2-1	CASSRTPPGSNEQFF	TGTGCCAGCAGCCGTACCCCACCAGGGAGCAATGAGCAGTTCTTC
TRBV25-1	TRBD1	NA	15	TRBJ1-2	CASSKRTGGTYGYTF	TGTGCCAGCAGTAAAAGGACAGGGGGCACCTACGGCTACACCTTC
TRBV2	TRBD2	NA	16	TRBJ2-3	CASSEATSGDTDTQYF	TGTGCCAGCAGTGAAGCTACTAGCGGGGACACAGATACGCAGTATTTT
TRBV6-2/TRBV6-3	NA	once	15	TRBJ1-5	CASSLFGDGNQPQHF	TGTGCCAGCAGCCTGTTCGGGGACGGCAATCAGCCCCAGCATTTT
TRBV28	NA	NA	12	TRBJ1-2	CATRWAGYGYTF	TGTGCAACACGCTGGGCTGGCTATGGCTACACCTTC
TRBV4-1	NA	NA	16	TRBJ2-3	CASSQLASRYTDTQYF	TGCGCCAGCAGCCAATTAGCCTCGAGATACACAGATACGCAGTATTTT
TRBV5-1	NA	NA	18	TRBJ2-5	CASSLAEAGAEQKETRYF	TGCGCCAGCAGCTTGGCCGAGGCAGGAGCGGAACAAAAAGAGACCCGGTACTTC
TRBV6-2/TRBV6-3	TRBD1	NA	16	TRBJ2-3	CASSSTGEYRTDTQYF	TGTGCCAGCTCTTCGACAGGGGAATATCGCACAGATACGCAGTATTTT
TRBV27	NA	NA	16	TRBJ2-3	CASTRGGLTRTDTQYF	TGTGCCAGCACCCGGGGAGGTCTCACCCGCACAGATACGCAGTATTTT
TRBV3-1	NA	NA	12	TRBJ2-3	CASSQQAGSQYF	TGTGCCAGCAGCCAGCAGGCGGGGTCGCAGTATTTT
TRBV9	NA	NA	15	TRBJ1-1	CASSAGERINTEAFF	TGTGCCAGCAGCGCCGGGGAGAGAATTAACACTGAAGCTTTCTTT
TRBV5-1	TRBD1	few	18	TRBJ1-2	CASSLALGQGVRSYGYTF	TGCGCCAGCAGCTTGGCCTTGGGACAGGGCGTACGATCCTATGGCTACACCTTC
TRBV12-3/TRBV12-4	NA	NA	14	TRBJ1-2	CASSATGSDYGYTF	TGTGCCAGCAGTGCCACTGGGTCTGACTATGGCTACACCTTC
TRBV9	NA	NA	14	TRBJ1-2	CASSPDILSYGYTF	TGTGCCAGCAGCCCGGACATTTTGTCCTATGGCTACACCTTC
TRBV29-1	TRBD1	NA	14	TRBJ2-3	CSVDGGQGRYTQYF	TGCAGCGTTGATGGGGGACAGGGACGATATACGCAGTATTTT
TRBV15	NA	NA	14	TRBJ2-1	CATSKRASPDEQFF	TGTGCCACCAGCAAAAGGGCATCCCCCGATGAGCAGTTCTTC
TRBV7-2	NA	NA	15	TRBJ2-3	CASSHPDRFTDTQYF	TGTGCCAGCAGCCACCCTGACAGATTCACAGATACGCAGTATTTT
TRBV20-1	NA	NA	15	TRBJ1-4	CSARGVGQGNEKLFF	TGCAGTGCTAGGGGCGTGGGCCAGGGTAATGAAAAACTGTTTTTT
TRBV12-5	NA	few	13	TRBJ2-1	CASGQGLGNEQFF	TGTGCTAGTGGCCAAGGCCTTGGCAATGAGCAGTTCTTC
TRBV9	NA	few	15	TRBJ2-3	CASSVRSGASNTQYF	TGTGCCAGCAGCGTCCGAAGCGGAGCCTCCAATACGCAGTATTTT
TRBV28	TRBD2	NA	18	TRBJ2-7	CASTPRGLAGGPPYEQYF	TGTGCCAGCACTCCCCGGGGACTAGCGGGGGGGCCCCCGTACGAGCAGTACTTC